These 19 T cell receptor beta chains were all obtained from the same sample, sequenced in a study of early T cells in non-severe SARS-CoV-2 infection. TCRdb passed the 5' RACE reads through MiXCR, listing each CDR3 protein once. The table includes about 50,000 distinct CDR3 sequences, around 9.6% detected once. The sample consisted of whole blood, taken at baseline. These receptors all come from an adult who was a healthcare worker with PCR-confirmed SARS-CoV-2 infection or an uninfected control (not recorded which).

This clonotype was seen more than once but under ten times. The chain is built from TRBV27 and TRBJ2-3, with a weak D call TRBD2 (6 bases). The CDR3 extends over 15 amino acids. V shed 5 bases and J shed 2 bases, with 14 bases lying between them. CDR1 is MNHEY and CDR2 is SMNVEV in the germline V gene (reference sequence). This CDR3 is CASSTPGLNTDTQYF. The CDR3 DNA follows: TGTGCCAGCAGTACCCCGGGACTCAACACAGATACGCAGTATTTT.

A few counts support this clonotype. V gene TRBV5-4 combines with J gene TRBJ2-3; D ambiguous. The V gene's germline CDR1 is SGHNT and CDR2 YYREEE (reference sequence). CDR3 length equals 12 residues. The ends were cut back, 6 bases at V and 5 bases at J, with 10 bases in the middle. For the CDR3, the DNA is TGTGCCAGCACCGACCGTGTAGATACGCAGTATTTT. Protein product: CASTDRVDTQYF.

Ten or more counts support this clonotype. This sequence joins TRBV9 and TRBJ2-6; 10 bases are a match to TRBD2. The CDR3 covers 18 residues. Germline trimming cut 0 bases from V and 4 bases from J; bases unmatched to any gene: 7. The V gene's germline CDR1 is SGDLS and CDR2 YYNGEE. CDR3 region: CASSVASSGSRGANVLTF. The CDR3 bases are TGTGCCAGCAGCGTAGCGTCTAGCGGGAGTAGGGGGGCCAACGTCCTGACTTTC.

This clonotype was detected many times. V and J are TRBV12-3 or TRBV12-4 and TRBJ1-5; a weak D match, TRBD1 (5 bases). V gave up 2 bases and J gave up 5 bases, with 13 bases separating them. The CDR3 covers 15 residues. This CDR3 is CASSLRQGVDQPQHF. The CDR3 DNA is TGTGCCAGCAGTTTAAGGCAGGGTGTTGATCAGCCCCAGCATTTT.

The chain recombines TRBV6-5 with TRBJ2-7; D call uncertain. CDR1 and CDR2 (germline): MNHEY, SVGAGI. Trimming removed 2 bases at V and 6 bases at J, with 11 bases between. The CDR3 consists of 13 residues. The CDR3 DNA sequence: TGTGCCAGCAGTTACGATGCGGAAGCCGAGCAGTACTTC. This sequence encodes CASSYDAEAEQYF.

The chain links TRBV18 to TRBJ2-7; D remains ambiguous. The CDR3 sequence is 12 residues long. Looked up from germline, CDR1 is KGHSH and CDR2 is LQKENI. Trimming pared 2 bases from V and 2 bases from J, leaving 4 bases between. This CDR3 reads CASSPKAYEQYF. The CDR3 DNA is TGTGCCAGCTCACCAAAGGCCTACGAGCAGTACTTC.

This sequence joins TRBV11-2 and TRBJ2-1, with D maybe TRBD1 (5 bases). CDR1 and CDR2 from the germline V gene are SGHAT and FQNNGV. Trimming stripped 5 bases from V and 3 bases from J, with 8 bases between. This CDR3 comprises 13 residues. The CDR3: CASSPTDYNEQFF. CDR3 nucleotides: TGTGCCAGCAGCCCGACAGACTACAATGAGCAGTTCTTC.

This chain uses TRBV15 with TRBJ1-2; weak D call: TRBD1 (6 bases). Trimming removed 1 base at V and 2 bases at J, with 11 bases between. Germline V lookup: CDR1 LNHNV, CDR2 YYDKDF (reference sequence). The CDR3 has 15 residues. CDR3 bases: TGTGCCACCAGCAGAGGCAGGGGTCAGAACTATGGCTACACCTTC. As protein: CATSRGRGQNYGYTF.

The chain carries TRBV6-5 and TRBJ2-7, with D tentatively TRBD1 (6 bases). This CDR3 region has 14 residues. With 2 bases removed from V and 3 bases from J, the gap between germline ends came to 11 bases. The germline V gene encodes CDR1 MNHEY and CDR2 SVGAGI. The CDR3 nucleotides read TGTGCCAGCAGTTACCGTCAGGGGTTCTACGAGCAGTACTTC. It translates to CASSYRQGFYEQYF.

At least ten counts were recorded for this clonotype. The chain joins TRBV29-1 to TRBJ2-1, with D possibly matching TRBD2 (7 bases). The germline gives CDR1 SQVTM, CDR2 ANQGSEA. The CDR3 is 13 residues long. V lost 8 bases and J lost 8, with 19 bases in between. The CDR3 DNA follows: TGCAGCACCGAACCAAGGGGGAGGGATGAGCAGTTCTTC. Translation: CSTEPRGRDEQFF.

The sample holds many counts of this clonotype. The DNA of the CDR3 is TGCAGCGTTAACCGGGACAGGGACTACAATGAGCAGTTCTTC. Protein sequence: CSVNRDRDYNEQFF. This chain links TRBV29-1 with TRBJ2-1; TRBD1 matches 9 bases. The CDR3 is made up of 14 amino acids. Germline-derived CDR1 and CDR2 are SQVTM and ANQGSEA. With V trimmed by 5 bases and J by 3 bases, 5 bases remained unmatched.

This chain joins TRBV29-1 and TRBJ2-3, with D possibly being TRBD1 or TRBD2 (5 bases each). Germline CDR1 reads SQVTM; CDR2 reads ANQGSEA. Trimming removed 3 bases at V and 5 bases at J, with 15 bases between. This CDR3 has 14 residues. In DNA, the CDR3 is TGCAGCGTTGACGTTCCTGGGGGTGTAGATACGCAGTATTTT. Translated, it gives CSVDVPGGVDTQYF.

There are a few counts of this clonotype. The chain employs TRBV11-2 and TRBJ2-2, with D perhaps TRBD2 (5 bases). The germline V gene has CDR1 SGHAT and CDR2 FQNNGV. The CDR3 is 16 residues long. V dropped 0 bases and J dropped 2 bases, with 10 bases sitting between them. CDR3 protein: CASSLERTANTGELFF. For the CDR3, the DNA is TGTGCCAGCAGCTTAGAACGGACTGCCAACACCGGGGAGCTGTTTTTT. The entire variable domain, with the rest obtained from reference TRBV11-2 and TRBJ2-2, is as follows: EAGVAQSPRYKIIEKRQSVAFWCNPISGHATLYWYQQILGQGPKLLIQFQNNGVVDDSQLPKDRFSAERLKGVDSTLKIQPAKLEDSAVYLCASSLERTANTGELFFGEGSRLTVL.

This clonotype occurred many times. This chain links TRBV30 with TRBJ1-4; D call uncertain. Trimming removed 6 bases from V and 5 bases from J, with 16 bases in between. This CDR3 comprises 14 residues. The V gene's germline CDR1 is GTSNPN and CDR2 SVGIG (reference sequence). DNA of the CDR3: TGTGCCTGTACTATCCGCGGAGGGAATGAAAAACTGTTTTTT. It is translated as CACTIRGGNEKLFF.

The CDR3 here is CSAREGHSNSPLHF. DNA for the CDR3: TGCAGTGCTAGAGAGGGGCACTCCAATTCACCCCTCCACTTT. The rearrangement uses TRBV20-1 and TRBJ1-6; D perhaps matches TRBD1 (5 bases). V was trimmed by 0 bases and J by 7 bases, leaving 10 bases between them. The CDR3 is 14 residues long. In germline, CDR1 is DFQATT, CDR2 SNEGSKA (reference sequence).

This sequence joins TRBV4-3 and TRBJ2-7; TRBD2 might be the D (7 bases). The CDR3 extends over 15 amino acids. CDR1 LGHNA and CDR2 YSLEER come from the germline V gene. V shed 0 bases and J shed 5 bases, with 14 bases lying between them. CDR3 loop: CASSQEGGLPDEQYF. The CDR3 region has the DNA TGCGCCAGCAGCCAAGAGGGGGGGCTACCGGACGAGCAGTACTTC.

The genes are TRBV10-3 and TRBJ2-3; 12 bases line up with TRBD2. CDR1 and CDR2 from the germline V gene are ENHRY and SYGVKD. This CDR3 comprises 19 residues. Unmatched junction bases numbered 15, after V lost 6 bases and J lost 2 bases. CDR3 protein: CAIRPGLAGSSYPTDTQYF. CDR3 DNA: TGTGCCATCAGACCCGGACTAGCGGGGAGCTCTTATCCCACAGATACGCAGTATTTT.

This clonotype came up a few times. The CDR3 DNA sequence: TGTGCCAGCAGTCCGTCAGGGGTAACTAATGAAAAACTGTTTTTT. It yields the protein CASSPSGVTNEKLFF. The chain joins TRBV6-6 to TRBJ1-4, with TRBD1 as a possible D gene (6 bases). Germline V gene lookup returns CDR1 MNHNY and CDR2 SVGAGI (reference sequence). Trimming cost V 5 bases and J 1 base, with 11 bases left between them. This CDR3 comprises 15 residues.

The chain joins TRBV10-2 to TRBJ2-7, with 8 nucleotides matching TRBD1. The trim removed 2 bases at V and 2 bases at J, leaving 5 bases unmatched. The CDR3 consists of 15 residues. From germline, CDR1 is WSHSY and CDR2 SAAADI. The CDR3 bases are TGCGCCAGCAGTGAGACTTACAGGGGGACCTACGAGCAGTACTTC. Amino acid sequence: CASSETYRGTYEQYF.